Each of the 30 T cell receptor beta chains below was sequenced from the same sample in a study of PD-L1 blockade in urothelial cancer. This table comes from immunoSEQ multiplex PCR, and its TCRdb copy is limited to in-frame clones, with some not included. The sample consists of 49,000 or so clones, about four fifths of them appearing once. This sample's time point: pretreatment peripheral blood. This material consisted of PBMCs, taken around atezolizumab (anti-PD-L1) treatment. The receptors stem from a man aged 65-85 years with urothelial cancer.

The rearrangement joins TRBV10-3 to TRBJ1-3, with D perhaps matching TRBD1 (6 bases). Trimming left V 6 bases short and J 0 bases short, with 12 bases between. CDR1 is ENHRY and CDR2 is SYGVKD in the germline V gene. CDR3 length: 15 residues. The CDR3 bases are TGTGCCATCAGAGACCAGGGGACCTCTGGAAACACCATATATTTT. Encoded protein: CAIRDQGTSGNTIYF.

The chain employs TRBV7-8 and TRBJ1-3; 8 bases fit TRBD1. This CDR3 comprises 15 residues. CDR1 and CDR2 from the germline V gene are SGHVS and FQNEAQ. V gave up 5 bases and J gave up 4 bases; unmatched junction bases: 7. DNA for the CDR3: TGTGCCAGCAGCCCACGGACAGGGTTAGGAAACACCATATATTTT. It is translated as CASSPRTGLGNTIYF.

CDR3 in amino acids: CASSPSNPLAGEKFYEQYF. CDR3 DNA: TGTGCCAGCAGTCCGAGCAACCCCCTAGCGGGAGAAAAATTCTACGAGCAGTACTTC. The chain couples TRBV28 to TRBJ2-7, with 10 bases aligning to TRBD2. The CDR3 sequence is 19 residues long. Germline lookup yields CDR1 MDHEN and CDR2 SYDVKM. Germline trimming cut 5 bases from V and 3 bases from J; bases unmatched to any gene: 19. Full variable domain (missing parts from reference TRBV28 and TRBJ2-7): DVKVTQSSRYLVKRTGEKVFLECVQDMDHENMFWYRQDPGLGLRLIYFSYDVKMKEKGDIPEGYSVSREKKERFSLILESASTNQTSMYLCASSPSNPLAGEKFYEQYFGPGTRLTVT.

CDR3: CAWGSTSYNEQFF. CDR3 DNA: TGTGCCTGGGGTAGCACGTCCTACAATGAGCAGTTCTTC. The chain carries TRBV30 and TRBJ2-1; no clear D gene. The CDR3 consists of 13 residues. V lost 5 bases and J lost 1, with 9 bases in between. Germline CDR1 is GTSNPN and CDR2 is SVGIG (reference sequence).

J is TRBJ2-7 and V is TRBV30; a weak D match, TRBD2 (6 bases). V was pared by 2 bases and J by 0 bases, with 14 bases between. CDR3 length equals 15 residues. The germline CDR1 and CDR2 sequences are GTSNPN and SVGIG (reference sequence). The CDR3 protein is CAWSHSGRSSYEQYF. The CDR3 coding sequence is TGTGCCTGGAGTCATAGCGGCAGGAGCTCCTACGAGCAGTACTTC. Together with reference TRBV30 and TRBJ2-7, the CDR3 gives the full variable domain: SQTIHQWPATLVQPVGSPLSLECTVEGTSNPNLYWYRQAAGRGLQLLFYSVGIGQISSEVPQNLSASRPQDRQFILSSKKLLLSDSGFYLCAWSHSGRSSYEQYFGPGTRLTVT.

This chain connects TRBV2 to TRBJ1-3; 7 bases are a match to TRBD1. CDR1 and CDR2 (germline): SNHLY, FYNNEI. CDR3 length: 14 amino acids. Unmatched junction bases numbered 5, after V lost 9 bases and J lost 0 bases. The DNA for the CDR3 is TGTGCCAGGGCTGGACAGGTCTCTGGAAACACCATATATTTT. It encodes CARAGQVSGNTIYF.

The V and J genes are TRBV6-5 and TRBJ2-7; unclear D gene. The V gene lost 6 bases and the J gene lost 2 bases, with 11 bases spanning the gap. Germline V gives CDR1 MNHEY, CDR2 SVGAGI. The CDR3 spans 13 residues. The CDR3 reads CASSMTHTYEQYF. The CDR3 DNA reads TGTGCCAGCAGCATGACACATACCTACGAGCAGTACTTC.

The chain has TRBV6-1 and TRBJ1-2; a possible D gene is TRBD1 (5 bases). V shed 7 bases and J shed 3 bases, with 18 bases lying between them. Germline V lookup: CDR1 MNHNS, CDR2 SASEGT. This CDR3 has 15 amino acids. The CDR3 is CASISGGAEDYGYTF. DNA of the CDR3: TGTGCCAGCATTTCGGGAGGGGCTGAGGACTATGGCTACACCTTC.

The chain has TRBV4-1 and TRBJ2-5, with 10 bases aligning to TRBD2. Germline CDR1 reads MGHRA; CDR2 reads YSYEKL. This CDR3 has 18 amino acids. V was pared by 1 base and J by 5 bases, with 13 bases of the junction left unmatched. CDR3 loop: CASSQAPVSGRWRETQYF. The CDR3 DNA reads as TGCGCCAGCAGCCAAGCGCCGGTTAGCGGGAGGTGGCGGGAGACCCAGTACTTC.

The CDR3 is CASSFQGGNTEAFF. The CDR3, as DNA: TGCGCCAGCAGCTTTCAGGGCGGAAACACTGAAGCTTTCTTT. This chain connects TRBV5-1 to TRBJ1-1; tentatively, D is TRBD1 (5 bases). Per germline, CDR1 SGHRS and CDR2 YFSETQ. The V end was cut by 2 bases, the J end by 2 bases, with 10 bases between. The CDR3 is made up of 14 amino acids.

The chain carries TRBV6-6 and TRBJ2-7; TRBD1 matches at 7 bases. Trimming at V came to 4 bases and at J to 2 bases, leaving 2 bases not matched to a gene. The CDR3 has 13 amino acids. Germline CDR1 reads MNHNY; CDR2 reads SVGAGI (reference sequence). CDR3 bases: TGTGCCAGCAGTTGGGACAGCGCCTACGAGCAGTACTTC. It encodes CASSWDSAYEQYF.

The V gene is TRBV11-2, the J gene TRBJ2-1; D is undetermined. The V end lost 2 bases, the J end lost 8 bases, and 13 bases lay between the germline ends. The CDR3 has 14 residues. Germline-derived CDR1 and CDR2 are SGHAT and FQNNGV. CDR3: CASSLISGYDEQFF. Written as DNA, the CDR3 is TGTGCCAGCAGCTTAATTTCAGGTTACGATGAGCAGTTCTTC.

The CDR3 nucleotides read TGTGCCAGCAGCCGGTACAGTGAAGCTTTCTTT. Encoded protein: CASSRYSEAFF. This chain joins TRBV11-3 and TRBJ1-1; D gene uncertain. Germline V gives CDR1 SGHNT, CDR2 YENEEA. CDR3 length: 11 amino acids. The V end lost 5 bases, the J end lost 7 bases, and 8 bases lay between the germline ends.

This sequence joins TRBV28 and TRBJ2-7; 14 nucleotides line up with TRBD2. The CDR3 extends over 18 amino acids. Germline CDR1 reads MDHEN; CDR2 reads SYDVKM. With V trimmed by 4 bases and J by 3 bases, 11 bases remained unmatched. CDR3 nucleotides: TGTGCCAGCAGTTCTCCGACTAGCGGGAGGGCACTCGGCTACGAGCAGTACTTC. The encoded protein is CASSSPTSGRALGYEQYF.

The genes are TRBV10-2 and TRBJ1-2; D is perhaps TRBD1 (6 bases). The CDR3 is 13 amino acids. Germline V gene lookup returns CDR1 WSHSY and CDR2 SAAADI. Trimming took 8 bases from V and 3 from J, leaving 13 bases between them. CDR3 in DNA: TGCGCCAGCGCTGGGACACTGCACTATGGCTACACCTTC. It specifies CASAGTLHYGYTF.

The chain is built from TRBV6-5 and TRBJ1-2; D uncertain. The CDR3 loop spans 13 amino acids. Germline-derived CDR1 and CDR2 are MNHEY and SVGAGI. The V end was cut by 6 bases, the J end by 6 bases, with 14 bases between. CDR3 DNA: TGTGCCAGCAGCCGTGGCTGGGCTGATGGCTACACCTTC. It yields the protein CASSRGWADGYTF.

This clone was seen just once. The chain has TRBV6-5 and TRBJ2-7; D remains unclear. The CDR3 totals 14 residues. The V gene's germline CDR1 is MNHEY and CDR2 SVGAGI. The germline V and J ends were trimmed by 8 bases and 2 bases, with 16 bases remaining between them. The CDR3 loop reads CASRLTRLAYEQYF. For the CDR3, the DNA is TGTGCCAGCCGTTTAACTCGGCTAGCCTACGAGCAGTACTTC.

CDR3 region: CAWRIAGGSEQFF. CDR3 sequence (DNA): TGTGCCTGGAGGATAGCGGGAGGTAGTGAGCAGTTCTTC. V and J are TRBV30 and TRBJ2-1; 10 bases agree with TRBD2. V lost 3 bases and J lost 9; bases outside the gene matches: 5. This CDR3 comprises 13 residues. Germline CDR1 reads GTSNPN; CDR2 reads SVGIG (reference sequence).

V gene TRBV5-6 combines with J gene TRBJ1-5; a weak D match, TRBD1 (5 bases). V was shortened by 4 bases and J by 7 bases, with 15 bases between the two germline ends. Looked up from germline, CDR1 is SGHDT and CDR2 is YYEEEE. CDR3 size: 14 residues. CDR3 region: CASSTNTGGQPQHF. The CDR3 DNA sequence: TGTGCCAGCAGCACAAACACGGGGGGGCAGCCCCAGCATTTT.

With respect to this clone: Other DNA sequences in this sample translate to the same CDR3. The chain employs TRBV12-5 and TRBJ2-5; 9 bases match TRBD2. Germline V lookup: CDR1 LGHNT, CDR2 FRNRAP. The length of the CDR3 is 15 residues. J lost 5 bases, V lost 9 bases, and 13 bases had no gene match. The CDR3 is CASADLAGEEETQYF. CDR3 DNA: TGTGCTAGCGCTGATTTAGCGGGAGAGGAGGAGACCCAGTACTTC.

The chain is built from TRBV11-3 and TRBJ1-1; the D gene is possibly TRBD1 (5 bases). The CDR3 runs 13 residues. V lost 8 bases, J lost 5 bases, and 15 bases lay in between. Germline values: CDR1 SGHNT, CDR2 YENEEA. The CDR3 loop reads CASSHARGTEAFF. DNA of the CDR3: TGTGCCAGCTCCCATGCCCGGGGGACTGAAGCTTTCTTT.

This clone was seen a handful of times. V usage is TRBV30 and J usage is TRBJ1-5; possible D gene TRBD1, 5 bases. The length of the CDR3 is 12 residues. V dropped 6 bases and J dropped 8 bases, with 14 bases sitting between them. CDR1 is GTSNPN and CDR2 is SVGIG in the germline V gene (reference sequence). The CDR3 region is CACQGGREPQHF. DNA of the CDR3: TGTGCCTGCCAGGGCGGGAGGGAGCCCCAGCATTTT.

The chain has TRBV19 and TRBJ2-1; TRBD1 agrees at 9 bases. After removal of 6 bases from V and 4 bases from J, the junction contained 7 bases not matched to a gene. Per the germline V gene, CDR1 is LNHDA and CDR2 is SQIVND (reference sequence). This CDR3 region has 15 residues. The CDR3 protein is CASSLDRGWYNEQFF. As DNA, the CDR3 is TGTGCCAGTAGCCTTGACAGGGGGTGGTACAATGAGCAGTTCTTC.

The chain links TRBV30 to TRBJ2-5; 9 nucleotides agree with TRBD1. The CDR3 extends over 14 amino acids. Trimming removed 2 bases from V and 5 bases from J; junction bases left unmatched: 6. Germline-derived CDR1 and CDR2 are GTSNPN and SVGIG (reference sequence). CDR3 residues: CAWSRTGGWETQYF. CDR3 sequence (DNA): TGTGCCTGGAGTAGAACAGGGGGCTGGGAGACCCAGTACTTC.

The rearrangement links TRBV7-4 to TRBJ2-4; D is undetermined. This CDR3 has 16 amino acids. Germline CDR1 and CDR2: SGHVT and SQSDAQ. Trimming took 3 bases from V and 1 from J, leaving 13 bases between them. CDR3 in DNA: TGTGCCAGCAGCTTCCGTTCGAAGAGCGCCAAAAACATTCAGTACTTC. Translating gives CASSFRSKSAKNIQYF.

This chain uses TRBV5-1 with TRBJ2-2; 9 nucleotides agree with TRBD2. CDR1 and CDR2 (germline): SGHRS, YFSETQ. CDR3 length: 15 amino acids. Losses at the gene ends were 6 bases for V and 0 bases for J; bases not matched to a gene: 3. DNA of the CDR3: TGCGCCAGCACCCTAGCGGGATCGAACACCGGGGAGCTGTTTTTT. It translates to CASTLAGSNTGELFF.

The chain carries TRBV7-9 and TRBJ2-7; tentatively, D is TRBD2 (6 bases). Trimming left V 1 base short and J 7 bases short, with 11 bases between. CDR1 SEHNR and CDR2 FQNEAQ come from the germline V gene (reference sequence). The CDR3 loop spans 13 amino acids. The chain's CDR3 is CASSLDAGGEQYF. The CDR3 DNA sequence: TGTGCCAGCAGCTTAGATGCCGGAGGGGAGCAGTACTTC.

This sequence joins TRBV4-1 and TRBJ2-5, with 13 bases fitting TRBD2. V lost 6 bases, J lost 2 bases, and 6 bases stayed unmatched. Germline loops: CDR1 MGHRA, CDR2 YSYEKL. This CDR3 is built from 16 residues. CDR3: CASRGTSGDNQETQYF. The CDR3 DNA reads TGCGCCAGCAGAGGGACTAGCGGGGATAATCAAGAGACCCAGTACTTC.

The CDR3 region has the DNA TGTGCCAGCATTCCACCAGCGGGAGGCCCCTACAATGAGCAGTTCTTC. The encoded protein is CASIPPAGGPYNEQFF. This chain links TRBV28 with TRBJ2-1; 9 positions match TRBD2. CDR3 length: 16 residues. The ends lost 7 bases at V and 2 bases at J; junction bases unmatched: 9. The germline V gene encodes CDR1 MDHEN and CDR2 SYDVKM. Variable domain in full (rest from reference TRBV28 and TRBJ2-1): DVKVTQSSRYLVKRTGEKVFLECVQDMDHENMFWYRQDPGLGLRLIYFSYDVKMKEKGDIPEGYSVSREKKERFSLILESASTNQTSMYLCASIPPAGGPYNEQFFGPGTRLTVL.

V usage is TRBV7-6 and J usage is TRBJ2-1; 9 bases fit TRBD2. The CDR3 has 15 amino acids. Per germline, CDR1 SGHVS and CDR2 FNYEAQ. V gave up 5 bases and J gave up 5 bases; unmatched junction bases: 7. The CDR3 sequence is CASSTLLAGDNEQFF. As DNA, the CDR3 is TGTGCCAGCAGCACTCTTTTAGCGGGAGACAATGAGCAGTTCTTC.